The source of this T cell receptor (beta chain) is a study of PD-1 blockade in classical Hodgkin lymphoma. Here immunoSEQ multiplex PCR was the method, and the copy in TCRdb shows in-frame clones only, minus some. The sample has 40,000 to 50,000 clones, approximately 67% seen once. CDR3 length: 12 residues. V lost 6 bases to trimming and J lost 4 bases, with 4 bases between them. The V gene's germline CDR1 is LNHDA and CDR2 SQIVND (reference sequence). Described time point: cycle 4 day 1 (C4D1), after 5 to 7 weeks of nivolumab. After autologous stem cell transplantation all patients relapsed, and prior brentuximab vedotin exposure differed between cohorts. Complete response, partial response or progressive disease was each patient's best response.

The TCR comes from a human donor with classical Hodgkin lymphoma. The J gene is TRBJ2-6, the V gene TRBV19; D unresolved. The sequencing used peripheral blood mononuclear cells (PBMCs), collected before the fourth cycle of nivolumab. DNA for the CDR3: TGTGCCAGTAGATCAGGGGCCAACGTCCTGACTTTC. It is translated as CASRSGANVLTF. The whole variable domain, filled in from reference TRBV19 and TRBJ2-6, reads DGGITQSPKYLFRKEGQNVTLSCEQNLNHDAMYWYRQDPGQGLRLIYYSQIVNDFQKGDIAEGYSVSREKKESFPLTVTSAQKNPTAFYLCASRSGANVLTFGAGSRLTVL.